The following is a T cell receptor (beta chain) sequence with its context. This clonotype was seen ten or more times. Its antigen is unknown. No quality values exist for individual bases; no much larger clone is one base distant. Stable Graves' hyperthyroidism was defined as no progression to ophthalmopathy during 18 months of follow-up. The hyperthyroidism patients were between 18 and 65 years old and newly diagnosed, with a disease duration of less than 2 months. Exclusion was applied to patients with uncontrolled infections, other autoimmune diseases, pregnancy or lactation. Clinical symptoms, serum thyroxine and TRAb, thyroid ultrasound, and orbital computed tomography formed the basis for the diagnoses. PBMCs were isolated from about 9.1 ml of fresh peripheral blood by Ficoll-Paque density gradient centrifugation. Trizol reagent was used to extract total RNA, and RNA quality was then checked on an Agilent 2100 Bioanalyzer.

The CDR3 spans 16 residues, from the cysteine through the phenylalanine. Here the CDR3 DNA is all that survives: 48 bases in frame from base 1. According to the germline V gene, CDR1 reads SNHLY and CDR2 reads FYNNEI. Deletion took 5 bases off V and 4 bases off J, with a span of 20 bases between the germline ends. The sample originates from a study of T cells in Graves' hyperthyroidism and ophthalmopathy (dated by TCRdb to between 2018 and 2021). Regarding the complete study: Peripheral blood samples were taken at the time of initial diagnosis, prior to any treatment. Whether ophthalmopathy could be predicted prospectively was tested in an independent validation cohort made up of roughly 19 hyperthyroidism patients plus 17 patients who later progressed to ophthalmopathy. TCR V-J signatures able to tell the groups apart were searched for in a discovery cohort of 90 to 100 patients, of whom around 43 had Graves' ophthalmopathy and about 60 had stable Graves' hyperthyroidism. The paper reports TCR Vbeta CDR3 sequencing of some 140 peripheral blood samples: 43 ophthalmopathy, under 85 hyperthyroidism and around 17 progressor patients. Once sampling was done, hyperthyroidism patients were given methimazole at a starting dose of 30 mg daily, whereas ophthalmopathy patients were given high-dose intravenous methylprednisolone. In more than 5 Graves' hyperthyroidism patients, the study also compared T-cell repertoires from thyroid tissue with T-cell repertoires from blood. The 85 to 100 discovery patients were randomly split 7:3 into training and test sets. Paper-wide results and their limitations: A model built on a 13 V-J signature distinguished ophthalmopathy from stable hyperthyroidism, reaching approximately 89% sensitivity and around 81% specificity in cross-validation and 80%/75% in testing. In validation, the model predicted progression to ophthalmopathy with approximately 69% sensitivity and approximately 74% specificity, a median of about 6.7 months before onset. Sample size was not statistically predetermined, and blinding of investigators to group allocation was not performed. Blood samples also contained most of the expanded thyroid clonotypes (frequency above 0.001), which suggests that blood repertoires may reflect thyroid immune responses.

The TCR beta CDR3 regions were amplified from the RNA transcripts. The first round of RT-PCR for the TCR CDR3 was performed with the HTBI primer set and the Qiagen OneStep RT-PCR kit. A second multiplex PCR round built the libraries, followed by size selection and purification. The libraries were sequenced on an Illumina HiSeq2000 using paired-end 100 bp reads. In the original analysis: SOAPnuke was used to process the raw data, removing reads that contained adapters or uncalled bases, had a mean Phred below 15, or lacked an exact match to the constant primer or identifier. COPE v1.2.5 was used to merge the high-quality paired reads, and each unique nucleotide sequence was defined as a clonotype. MiTCR v1.1 was used to align the clonotypes against IMGT TRBV, TRBD and TRBJ reference segments. Analysis was restricted to V-J combinations with a frequency above 0.0001, which covered 99% to 99.2% of repertoires. The TCS score was defined as F50 (clonal expansion) divided by E x V (chaos), with BLOSUM62-based TCRdist calculated between CDR3 peptides within each V-J. Welch's t-statistics and random forest reduced 500 to 550 V-J features to 10 to 15, which were used in a naive Bayes classifier (R e1071). TCRdb cleaned the public reads at Q25 with fastp, built clones with MiXCR and kept in-frame beta chains. Here each entry gathers all rows of one CDR3 protein and keeps the most common genes and DNA. The V and J calls come from TCRdb's annotation, not from the publication. The sample table shows roughly 420,000 distinct CDR3 sequences, and 15% to 17% are seen once. The ten top clones hold 13% to 15% of the sample.

The receptor was derived from a young woman with Graves' hyperthyroidism. The chain uses TRBV2 and TRBJ2-5; TRBD2 is perhaps the D gene, given 6 matching bases. The sample taken for sequencing was blood. The CDR3 loop reads CASSNSGFAPSETQYF. The nucleotide sequence reads TGTGCCAGCAGTAATAGCGGCTTTGCCCCCTCAGAGACCCAGTACTTC.